Listed below are T cell receptor beta chains from one sample, sequenced in a study of post-analysis software for immune sequencing data. MiXCR, applied by TCRdb to the PCR reads, yields one record per CDR3 protein. The profile covers roughly 570,000 distinct CDR3 sequences, with less than 40% appearing a single time and roughly 6% taken by the ten largest. Source material: blood. The receptors were sampled from a girl younger than 18 with multiple sclerosis. CDR3s include the opening cysteine and the closing phenylalanine or tryptophan. D genes are given only for firm matches. The size of a clone is reported for some rows only, either as once, few or many, or as a class for expanded clones.

DNA	CDR3	length	D	V	J	size
TGTGCCAGCAGCGTAAATGAGGTTAGCACCCACGAGCAGTACTTC	CASSVNEVSTHEQYF	15	-	TRBV9	TRBJ2-7	few
TGCGCCAGCAGCGGGGGGCTCACAGATACGCAGTATTTT	CASSGGLTDTQYF	13	-	TRBV5-1	TRBJ2-3	-
TGTGCCAGCAGCTATATCCCGGGGGCTGACTACGAGCAGTACTTC	CASSYIPGADYEQYF	15	-	TRBV3-1	TRBJ2-7	-
TGCGCCAGCAGCCGGGCAGGGCGCGGCAATGAGCAGTTCTTC	CASSRAGRGNEQFF	14	-	TRBV4-1	TRBJ2-1	many
TGTGCCAGCAGAACCGGGACAGGGTCTAACTATGGCTACACCTTC	CASRTGTGSNYGYTF	15	TRBD1	TRBV6-6	TRBJ1-2	once
TGTGCCAGCAGCTTAGGGGACAGGGCCACAGATACGCAGTATTTT	CASSLGDRATDTQYF	15	TRBD1	TRBV7-3	TRBJ2-3	few
TGTGCCATCACTTCCCCGAGCACAGATACGCAGTATTTT	CAITSPSTDTQYF	13	-	TRBV10-3	TRBJ2-3	few
TGCAGCCCACGGGGAGAGGGCAGGACTGAAGCTTTCTTT	CSPRGEGRTEAFF	13	-	TRBV29-1	TRBJ1-1	-
TGTGCCAGCAGCTACCTCCTCTCAACAGCATTGGGAGAGACCCAGTACTTC	CASSYLLSTALGETQYF	17	-	TRBV11-2	TRBJ2-5	-
TGTGCCAGCAGCAAGGGGGGTACAGATACGCAGTATTTT	CASSKGGTDTQYF	13	-	TRBV12-3/TRBV12-4	TRBJ2-3	-
TGTGCCAGCAGCTTTTCCCTAGGAGCGGGGGGGAGGGATACGCAGTATTTT	CASSFSLGAGGRDTQYF	17	TRBD2	TRBV5-5	TRBJ2-3	few
TGTGCCAGCAGCTTAGGAACGGTTATAGGAAACATTCAGTACTTC	CASSLGTVIGNIQYF	15	-	TRBV7-9	TRBJ2-4	once
TGCGCCAGCAGCTCGGGGGACTCTTTTACGCAGTATTTT	CASSSGDSFTQYF	13	-	TRBV5-1	TRBJ2-3	-
TGTGCCAGCAGTGAAGGTATGGCGGCGCCTGAAGCTTTCTTT	CASSEGMAAPEAFF	14	-	TRBV6-1	TRBJ1-1	-
TGCGCCAGCAGCTGGTCGGACAGGGGAGGGCAGCCCCAGCATTTT	CASSWSDRGGQPQHF	15	TRBD1	TRBV4-1	TRBJ1-5	-
TGTGCCAGCAGCTCCCCGGGACTATGGGACCAAGAGACCCAGTACTTC	CASSSPGLWDQETQYF	16	TRBD2	TRBV7-9	TRBJ2-5	few